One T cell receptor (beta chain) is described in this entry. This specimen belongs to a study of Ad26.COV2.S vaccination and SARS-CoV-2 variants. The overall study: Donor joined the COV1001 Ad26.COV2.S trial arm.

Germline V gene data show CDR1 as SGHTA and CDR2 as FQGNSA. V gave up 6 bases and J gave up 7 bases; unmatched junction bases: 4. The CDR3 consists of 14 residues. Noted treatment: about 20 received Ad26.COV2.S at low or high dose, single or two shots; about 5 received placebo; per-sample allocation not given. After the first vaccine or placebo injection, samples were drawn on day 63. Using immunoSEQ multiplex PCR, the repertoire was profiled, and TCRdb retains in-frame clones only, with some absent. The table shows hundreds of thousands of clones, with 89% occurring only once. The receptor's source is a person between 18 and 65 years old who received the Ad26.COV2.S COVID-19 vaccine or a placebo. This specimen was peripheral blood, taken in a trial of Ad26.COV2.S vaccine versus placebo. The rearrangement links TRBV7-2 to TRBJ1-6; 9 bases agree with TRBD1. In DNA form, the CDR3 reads TGTGCCAGCAGTTCCGGGACAGGGAATTCACCCCTCCACTTT. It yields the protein CASSSGTGNSPLHF.